The 27 T cell receptor beta chains reported below all come from one sample, sequenced in a study of T cell repertoires in cytomegalovirus infection. No antigen has been assigned to these receptors. TCRdb fed the reads into MiXCR, producing one record per CDR3 protein. Of about 500,000 distinct CDR3 sequences in the sample, roughly 34% were seen once. Source: cultured PBMCs, taken from culture after CMV antigen stimulation. These receptors were obtained from a human donor in good health (CMV status not recorded). Some clones in this sample may be carry-over from other donors' samples.

The V call is TRBV7-9, the J call TRBJ2-1; tentatively, D is TRBD2 (6 bases). This CDR3 has 11 amino acids. Germline V gene lookup returns CDR1 SEHNR and CDR2 FQNEAQ (reference sequence). Trimming pared 4 bases from V and 12 bases from J, leaving 10 bases between. The CDR3 here is CASSSGVGQFF. In nucleotides, the CDR3 is TGTGCCAGCAGCTCGGGAGTGGGGCAGTTCTTC.

This clonotype has more than one count but fewer than ten. J is TRBJ2-7 and V is TRBV6-2 or TRBV6-3, with 11 bases lining up with TRBD2. Trimming removed 5 bases from V and 2 bases from J; junction bases left unmatched: 11. Germline CDR1 and CDR2: MNHEY and SVGEGT. The CDR3 extends over 17 amino acids. The CDR3 region has the DNA TGTGCCAGCAGTCCTCCGGGACTAGCGGACCTCCCCTACGAGCAGTACGTC. This codes for CASSPPGLADLPYEQYV.

This chain uses TRBV4-3 with TRBJ1-2; perhaps TRBD1 as D (5 bases). CDR1 LGHNA and CDR2 YSLEER come from the germline V gene. The CDR3 is made up of 15 amino acids. V was pared by 4 bases and J by 6 bases, with 18 bases between. The chain's CDR3 is CASSPGSAGPDGYTF. The CDR3 region has the DNA TGCGCCAGCAGCCCGGGAAGCGCAGGGCCCGATGGCTACACCTTC.

In this sample, this clonotype turned up a few times. The rearrangement uses TRBV24-1 and TRBJ1-5, with unresolved D. The V end was cut by 2 bases, the J end by 3 bases, with 7 bases between. Germline V gene lookup returns CDR1 KGHDR and CDR2 SFDVKD. This CDR3 comprises 14 residues. CDR3 sequence reads: CATSDSQVNQPQHF. In DNA, the CDR3 is TGTGCCACCAGTGATTCCCAGGTCAATCAGCCCCAGCATTTT.

This clonotype was seen repeatedly, ten times or more. The V and J genes are TRBV6-2 or TRBV6-3 and TRBJ2-2; D gene ambiguous. Germline-derived CDR1 and CDR2 are MNHEY and SVGEGT. Between the trimmed V and J ends, which lost 5 bases and 9 bases, there was a span of 10 bases. The CDR3 contains 12 residues. The DNA for the CDR3 is TGTGCCAGCAGTGAACTCAGGAGGGAGCTGTTTTTT. It codes for CASSELRRELFF.

This clonotype was counted between two and nine times. The rearrangement joins TRBV7-9 to TRBJ2-1; D not resolved. With 7 bases removed from V and 6 bases from J, the gap between germline ends came to 7 bases. The length of the CDR3 is 11 residues. Germline CDR1 and CDR2: SEHNR and FQNEAQ (reference sequence). Here the CDR3 DNA reads TGTGCCAGCACCTCGAGCAATGAGCAGTTCTTC. Translation gives CASTSSNEQFF.

This chain joins TRBV12-3 or TRBV12-4 and TRBJ2-3; 8 nucleotides match TRBD2. The CDR3 sequence is 16 residues long. V lost 3 bases, J lost 5 bases, and 10 bases stayed unmatched. CDR3 sequence reads: CASSFEGAGAGDTQYF. DNA for the CDR3: TGTGCCAGCAGTTTTGAGGGAGCGGGAGCGGGAGATACGCAGTATTTT.

This rearrangement joins TRBV6-1 to TRBJ2-7, with D uncertain. CDR1 MNHNS and CDR2 SASEGT come from the germline V gene. This CDR3 comprises 12 residues. The V end was cut by 5 bases, the J end by 3 bases, with 8 bases between. The CDR3 coding sequence is TGTGCCAGCAGTTACGGATACTACGAGCAGTACGTC. Its translation is CASSYGYYEQYV.

Here the CDR3 reads CASSLDLAGGSDTQYF. The CDR3 nucleotides are TGTGCCAGCAGCTTAGATCTAGCGGGAGGGTCAGATACGCAGTATTTT. The rearrangement links TRBV7-6 to TRBJ2-3; the match to TRBD2 covers 12 bases. The V and J ends lost 1 base and 4 bases, in that order; junction bases with no gene match: 3. CDR3 size: 16 residues. Germline V gene lookup returns CDR1 SGHVS and CDR2 FNYEAQ.

The chain is built from TRBV6-2 or TRBV6-3 and TRBJ2-7; unclear D gene. V was clipped by 2 bases and J by 0 bases, with 8 bases between them. This CDR3 region has 14 residues. Germline CDR1 MNHEY, CDR2 SVGEGT. The CDR3 nucleotides read TGTGCCAGCAGTTACCGGAAGGACTCCTACGAGCAGTACGTC. It yields the protein CASSYRKDSYEQYV.

This clonotype was detected a few times. The V and J genes are TRBV6-5 and TRBJ2-3, with a weak D call TRBD1 (5 bases). V was shortened by 6 bases and J by 0 bases, with 13 bases between the two germline ends. Germline assignment: CDR1 MNHEY and CDR2 SVGAGI. CDR3 length: 15 amino acids. The CDR3, as DNA: TGTGCCAGCAGGGAGCGTGGACACAGCACAGATACGCAGTATTTT. This gives the protein CASRERGHSTDTQYF.

This chain connects TRBV12-3 or TRBV12-4 to TRBJ1-2; the match to TRBD1 covers 10 bases. Trimming at V came to 3 bases and at J to 3 bases, leaving 4 bases not matched to a gene. The CDR3 runs 15 residues. The chain's CDR3 is CASSFGTGADYGYTF. In DNA form, the CDR3 reads TGTGCCAGCAGTTTCGGGACAGGGGCTGACTATGGCTACACCTTC.

This rearrangement joins TRBV6-1 to TRBJ1-6; a possible D gene is TRBD1 (6 bases). The length of the CDR3 is 16 residues. Germline CDR1 is MNHNS and CDR2 is SASEGT. V was shortened by 5 bases and J by 0 bases, with 11 bases between the two germline ends. The CDR3, as DNA: TGTGCCAGCAGTACCGGACAGTCCTCCTATAATTCACCCCTCCACTTT. It specifies CASSTGQSSYNSPLHF.

At least ten counts were recorded for this clonotype. The V and J genes are TRBV7-2 and TRBJ1-2; a possible D gene is TRBD1 (6 bases). CDR1 and CDR2 (germline): SGHTA, FQGNSA. The CDR3 spans 16 residues. The germline V and J ends were trimmed by 1 base and 6 bases, with 18 bases remaining between them. The CDR3 DNA is TGTGCCAGCAGCTTAGTGGAGGGTGTACAGGGTAATGGCTACACCTTC. It is translated as CASSLVEGVQGNGYTF.

This clonotype was observed a handful of times. This chain links TRBV27 with TRBJ2-3; 7 bases line up with TRBD1. The CDR3 consists of 15 residues. Germline V gene sequence: CDR1 MNHEY, CDR2 SMNVEV (reference sequence). V trimming: 4 bases; J trimming: 4 bases; junction bases outside the gene matches: 8. The CDR3 is CASSSIDRASDTQYF. The CDR3 bases are TGTGCCAGCAGTTCAATAGACAGGGCGTCAGATACGCAGTATTTT.

The V call is TRBV6-6, the J call TRBJ2-4; 8 bases line up with TRBD1. CDR1 and CDR2 (germline): MNHNY, SVGAGI (reference sequence). After removal of 6 bases from V and 0 bases from J, the junction contained 4 bases not matched to a gene. This CDR3 comprises 15 residues. This CDR3 is CASRGTGIAKNIQYF. The CDR3 DNA reads as TGTGCCAGCAGGGGGACAGGTATAGCCAAAAACATTCAGTACTTC.

The genes are TRBV27 and TRBJ1-2; D is undetermined. Trimming stripped 6 bases from V and 1 base from J, with 15 bases between. Germline CDR1 reads MNHEY; CDR2 reads SMNVEV (reference sequence). CDR3 size: 15 residues. The CDR3 DNA follows: TGTGCCAGCAGCATTGACGGAATTAATAACTATGGCTACACCTTC. The encoded protein is CASSIDGINNYGYTF.

In this sample, this clonotype turned up many times. The J gene is TRBJ1-2, the V gene TRBV7-2; D is perhaps TRBD1 (5 bases). Germline V gene data show CDR1 as SGHTA and CDR2 as FQGNSA. The CDR3 loop spans 15 amino acids. Trimming took 5 bases from V and 6 from J, leaving 19 bases between them. The CDR3 is CASSPDRDPRHGYTF. In nucleotides, the CDR3 is TGTGCCAGCAGCCCGGACCGGGACCCACGACATGGCTACACCTTC.

The table lists this clonotype with many counts. The J gene is TRBJ2-5, the V gene TRBV7-6; D is undetermined. CDR1 and CDR2 from the germline V gene are SGHVS and FNYEAQ. With 5 bases removed from V and 0 bases from J, the gap between germline ends came to 1 base. The CDR3 is 11 amino acids. The CDR3 reads CASSNQETQYF. In DNA form, the CDR3 reads TGTGCCAGCAGCAACCAAGAGACCCAGTACTTC.

V usage is TRBV2 and J usage is TRBJ1-1; D not resolved. The CDR3 spans 10 residues. The V end lost 5 bases, the J end lost 4 bases, and 2 bases lay between the germline ends. Germline V gene data show CDR1 as SNHLY and CDR2 as FYNNEI. Written as DNA, the CDR3 is TGTGCCAGCAGTTCCACTGAAGCTTTCTTT. Translated, it gives CASSSTEAFF.

This clonotype came up a few times. The rearrangement links TRBV11-3 to TRBJ2-1; the match to TRBD2 covers 7 bases. The ends lost 0 bases at V and 4 bases at J; junction bases unmatched: 6. The CDR3 totals 16 residues. Germline V gene sequence: CDR1 SGHNT, CDR2 YENEEA. CDR3 residues: CASSLDGGREYNEQFF. The CDR3 region has the DNA TGTGCCAGCAGCTTAGACGGCGGGAGAGAGTACAATGAGCAGTTCTTC.

The DNA for the CDR3 is TGTGCCAGCACCGACGAAGTCCGGGGGTCTCAGCCCCAGCATTTT. Encoded protein: CASTDEVRGSQPQHF. This sequence joins TRBV12-3 or TRBV12-4 and TRBJ1-5; D may be TRBD1 (5 bases). This CDR3 is 15 amino acids long. The V end lost 7 bases, the J end lost 6 bases, and 19 bases lay between the germline ends.

The chain couples TRBV4-1 to TRBJ2-7; TRBD1 or TRBD2 may be the D gene (5 bases each). Germline loops: CDR1 MGHRA, CDR2 YSYEKL. V was cut by 5 bases and J by 6 bases, with 8 bases left in between. CDR3 length: 11 amino acids. This chain's CDR3 is CASSWDAEQYF. The CDR3 coding sequence is TGCGCCAGCAGCTGGGACGCCGAGCAGTACTTC.

Note on this clonotype: Its ends do not fully match the called genes, so a read error is possible. The chain combines TRBV7-2 with TRBJ2-5, with TRBD2 identical over 7 bases. CDR1 and CDR2 from the germline V gene are SGHTA and FQGNSA. The CDR3 length is 12 residues. CDR3 loop: CASSLFPGLPPF. DNA for the CDR3: TGTGCCAGCAGCTTATTCCCGGGACTACCCCCCTTC.

As regards this clonotype: This could be a read error, since a much larger clone is one nucleotide away. The chain combines TRBV27 with TRBJ2-1; a weak D match, TRBD1 (6 bases). CDR3 size: 16 residues. Looked up from germline, CDR1 is MNHEY and CDR2 is SMNVEV (reference sequence). The CDR3 protein is CASGLRGTSSYNEQFF. The CDR3, as DNA: TGTGCCAGCGGTTTAAGGGGGACCAGCTCCTACAATGAGCAGTTCTTC.

This clonotype has a count of ten or more. The chain combines TRBV7-2 with TRBJ2-7, with 13 bases matching TRBD2. Germline V gene data show CDR1 as SGHTA and CDR2 as FQGNSA. CDR3 length: 15 residues. V trimming: 3 bases; J trimming: 3 bases; junction bases outside the gene matches: 2. The CDR3 sequence is CASSLGLAGLYEQYV. CDR3 nucleotides: TGTGCCAGCAGCTTGGGACTAGCGGGACTCTACGAGCAGTACGTC.

V and J are TRBV5-1 and TRBJ1-1, with a weak D call TRBD1 (6 bases). The germline gives CDR1 SGHRS, CDR2 YFSETQ. The CDR3 runs 16 residues. V was trimmed by 4 bases and J by 1 base, leaving 17 bases between them. For the CDR3, the DNA is TGCGCCAGCAGCCCTACTCTCAGGGGAACGAACACTGAAGCTTTCTTT. Encoded protein: CASSPTLRGTNTEAFF.